Each of the 8 T cell receptor beta chains below was sequenced from the same sample in a study of cytomegalovirus exposure and HLA in healthy donors. The PCR ran on 60 Vbeta and 13 Jbeta primers. Only in-frame clones appear in the TCRdb table, and some are missing; sequencing was by immunoSEQ multiplex PCR. Among about 120,000 clones listed, around 77% were seen once. The sequencing input was PBMCs. These receptors came from a man aged 35-49 years in good health and CMV-seropositive.

The gene calls are TRBV2 and TRBJ2-5, with D maybe TRBD2 (7 bases). This CDR3 has 12 residues. Germline V CDR1 and CDR2: SNHLY, FYNNEI. V was pared by 6 bases and J by 7 bases, with 12 bases between. This CDR3 reads CASRLGGGTQYF. The CDR3 DNA is TGTGCCAGCAGATTAGGGGGGGGGACCCAGTACTTC.

The V and J genes are TRBV4-1 and TRBJ1-5, with TRBD1 identical over 7 bases. This CDR3 region has 16 residues. CDR1 MGHRA and CDR2 YSYEKL come from the germline V gene. J gave up 5 bases and V 5 bases, and 12 bases lay outside the gene matches. CDR3 in DNA: TGCGCCAGCAGCAGATGGACAGGTGGGATCGATCAGCCCCAGCATTTT. Its translation: CASSRWTGGIDQPQHF.

This chain links TRBV9 with TRBJ2-5; 10 bases are a match to TRBD2. V lost 3 bases to trimming and J lost 2 bases; unmatched junction nucleotides: 13. The CDR3 runs 18 residues. Germline V gene data show CDR1 as SGDLS and CDR2 as YYNGEE. CDR3 DNA sequence: TGTGCCAGCAGCGCCACGGGGCTAGCGGGGGTTACTCAAGAGACCCAGTACTTC. It translates to CASSATGLAGVTQETQYF.

This clone appeared once. The rearrangement joins TRBV4-1 to TRBJ2-3, with 8 bases matching TRBD2. The junction had 12 bases not matched to a gene; V was cut back by 2 bases and J by 5 bases. CDR1 and CDR2 from the germline V gene are MGHRA and YSYEKL. The CDR3 totals 17 residues. This CDR3 reads CASSQRPGAGVRDTQYF. In nucleotides, the CDR3 is TGCGCCAGCAGCCAAAGGCCCGGAGCGGGGGTGAGAGATACGCAGTATTTT.

This clone showed up just a few times. The rearrangement uses TRBV7-8 and TRBJ2-1; weak D call: TRBD1 (6 bases). The CDR3 is made up of 15 amino acids. Germline V lookup: CDR1 SGHVS, CDR2 FQNEAQ. Trimming left V 5 bases short and J 5 bases short, with 16 bases between. The CDR3 sequence: CASSPTGRRHNEQFF. CDR3 nucleotide sequence: TGTGCCAGCAGCCCTACAGGGAGACGACACAATGAGCAGTTCTTC.

The J gene is TRBJ2-7, the V gene TRBV7-6, with 10 bases identical to TRBD1. The CDR3 consists of 17 residues. J lost 1 base, V lost 5 bases, and 11 bases had no gene match. The germline CDR1 and CDR2 sequences are SGHVS and FNYEAQ. CDR3 region: CASSPETGGVISYEQYF. The CDR3, as DNA: TGTGCCAGCAGCCCGGAGACAGGGGGCGTAATTTCCTACGAGCAGTACTTC.

The V call is TRBV6-1, the J call TRBJ2-5; 7 bases line up with TRBD1. CDR3 length: 15 residues. The junction had 9 bases not matched to a gene; V was cut back by 6 bases and J by 2 bases. Per the germline V gene, CDR1 is MNHNS and CDR2 is SASEGT. The CDR3 sequence: CASRPAGTAQETQYF. The CDR3 DNA sequence: TGTGCCAGCAGACCCGCCGGGACAGCTCAAGAGACCCAGTACTTC.

In DNA form, the CDR3 reads TGTGCCAGCGGCTTAGGACACCTCAAAATGCCCCAGCATTTT. The encoded protein is CASGLGHLKMPQHF. The chain combines TRBV28 with TRBJ1-5, with D possibly matching TRBD1 (5 bases). V lost 8 bases to trimming and J lost 9 bases, with 20 bases between them. CDR1 MDHEN and CDR2 SYDVKM come from the germline V gene. The CDR3 sequence is 14 residues long.